In its sample, the clone carrying this T cell receptor (beta chain) was seen a few times. The assay was immunoSEQ multiplex PCR, and TCRdb's table has in-frame clones only and misses some. The table has 280,000 or so clones, under 90% seen once; the top ten hold less than 3.5%. Trimming stripped 0 bases from V and 4 bases from J, with 12 bases between. Germline CDR1 GTSNPN, CDR2 SVGIG (reference sequence). CDR3 length: 14 amino acids. The data were obtained in a study of blood T cell repertoires in COVID-19. This chain uses TRBV30 with TRBJ1-2; D is possibly TRBD1 (5 bases). Sequenced sample: PBMCs or T cells enriched from blood (not recorded which). The TCR sequence derives from a woman between 50 and 59 years old who had been exposed to COVID-19. CDR3 sequence (DNA): TGTGCCTGGAGTGTGAAGGGGTCAGGCTATGGCTACACCTTC. This codes for CAWSVKGSGYGYTF.